The entry below gives a single T cell receptor (beta chain) sequence along with its context. Antigen specificity is unknown. The data stem from a study of early T cells in non-severe SARS-CoV-2 infection. Study details: Sequencing of bulk RNA from unsorted whole blood was done, without chain pairing.

Study outcomes and limitations: A preference for anti-spike CD8 responses marked VDJdb matching, which missed private and CD4 specificities.

Attachment of unique molecular identifiers was made to individual cDNA molecules. TCRdb used MiXCR to reprocess the 5' RACE reads, holding one entry per CDR3 protein. This sample has about 29,000 distinct CDR3 sequences; about 5% occur once, and the top ten carry 10% to 11%. The sample comprised whole blood. This clonotype was obtained from an adult who was a healthcare worker with PCR-confirmed SARS-CoV-2 infection or an uninfected control (not recorded which).

In DNA form, the CDR3 reads TGTGCCAGCAGCCCGGACAGAGGTGCGGATACGCAGTATTTT. It codes for CASSPDRGADTQYF. The V call is TRBV11-2, the J call TRBJ2-3; TRBD1 might be the D (6 bases). The length of the CDR3 is 14 residues. Per germline, CDR1 SGHAT and CDR2 FQNNGV. The ends were cut back, 5 bases at V and 6 bases at J, with 15 bases in the middle.